The following is a T cell receptor (beta chain) sequence with its context. The antigen remains undetermined. The sample comes from a study of blood T cells in healthy people across ages. Study information: Roughly one uniquely barcoded beta molecule per two T cells was captured. General observations from the study: Those diversity estimates obtained from one million T cells were thought to be underestimates. Diversity of TCR beta per million T cells declined in a roughly linear way with age.

Combining a sample-barcoded 5' primer with a J-beta primer mix, a second PCR ran for roughly 6 to 12 cycles. TCRdb reprocessed the 5' RACE reads via MiXCR and lists one record per CDR3 protein. The table includes roughly 2 million distinct CDR3 sequences, about 49% detected once. The V end was cut by 5 bases, the J end by 5 bases, with 21 bases between. Germline CDR1 reads SGHTA; CDR2 reads FQGNSA. The CDR3 runs 16 residues. The receptor was derived from a woman aged 40 to 50 in good health. The chain combines TRBV7-2 with TRBJ1-2; D uncertain. The sample comprised blood. CDR3 nucleotides: TGTGCCAGCAGCGCGGTCTTTGGCCCTGGCCTATATGGCTACACCTTC. Its protein product is CASSAVFGPGLYGYTF. The entire variable domain, with the rest obtained from reference TRBV7-2 and TRBJ1-2, is as follows: GAGVSQSPSNKVTEKGKDVELRCDPISGHTALYWYRQSLGQGLEFLIYFQGNSAPDKSGLPSDRFSAERTGGSVSTLTIQRTQQEDSAVYLCASSAVFGPGLYGYTFGSGTRLTVV.